This T cell receptor beta chain was retrieved from a study of cytomegalovirus exposure and HLA in healthy donors. Here immunoSEQ multiplex PCR was the method, and the copy in TCRdb shows in-frame clones only, minus some. Of 150,000 or so clones detected, approximately 89% appear once; the ten largest clones hold over 8.5%. V lost 5 bases and J lost 4, with 11 bases in between. The V gene's germline CDR1 is KGHSH and CDR2 LQKENI. This CDR3 has 13 residues. Sequencing input: PBMCs. The chain has TRBV18 and TRBJ1-2; the D gene is possibly TRBD1 (6 bases). This clonotype was sampled from a woman under 30 in good health and CMV-seropositive. For the CDR3, the DNA is TGTGCCAGCTCAAAAGGGGGTGGCTATGGCTACACCTTC. This gives the protein CASSKGGGYGYTF.